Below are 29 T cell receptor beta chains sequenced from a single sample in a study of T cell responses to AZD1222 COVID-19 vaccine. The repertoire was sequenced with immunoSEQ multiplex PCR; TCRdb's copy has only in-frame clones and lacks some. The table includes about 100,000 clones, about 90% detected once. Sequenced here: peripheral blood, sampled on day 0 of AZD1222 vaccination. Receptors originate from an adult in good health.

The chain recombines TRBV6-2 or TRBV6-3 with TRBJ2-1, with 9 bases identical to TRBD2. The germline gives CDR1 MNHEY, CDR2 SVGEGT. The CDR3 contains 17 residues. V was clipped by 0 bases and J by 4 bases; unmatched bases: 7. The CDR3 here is CASSYSELAGSYNEQFF. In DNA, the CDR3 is TGTGCCAGCAGTTACTCGGAGCTAGCGGGGAGTTACAATGAGCAGTTCTTC.

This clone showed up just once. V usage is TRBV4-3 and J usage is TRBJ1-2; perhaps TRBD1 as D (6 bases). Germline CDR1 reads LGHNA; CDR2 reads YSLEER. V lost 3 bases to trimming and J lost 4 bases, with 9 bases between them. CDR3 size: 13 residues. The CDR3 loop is CASSQGGPYGYTF. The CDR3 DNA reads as TGCGCCAGCAGCCAGGGGGGCCCCTATGGCTACACCTTC.

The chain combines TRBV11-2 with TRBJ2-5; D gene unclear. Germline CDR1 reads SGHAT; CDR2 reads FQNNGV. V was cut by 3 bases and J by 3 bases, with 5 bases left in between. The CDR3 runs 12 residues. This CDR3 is CASSFPKETQYF. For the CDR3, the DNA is TGTGCCAGCAGCTTCCCTAAAGAGACCCAGTACTTC. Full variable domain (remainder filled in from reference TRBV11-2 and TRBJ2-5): EAGVAQSPRYKIIEKRQSVAFWCNPISGHATLYWYQQILGQGPKLLIQFQNNGVVDDSQLPKDRFSAERLKGVDSTLKIQPAKLEDSAVYLCASSFPKETQYFGPGTRLLVL.

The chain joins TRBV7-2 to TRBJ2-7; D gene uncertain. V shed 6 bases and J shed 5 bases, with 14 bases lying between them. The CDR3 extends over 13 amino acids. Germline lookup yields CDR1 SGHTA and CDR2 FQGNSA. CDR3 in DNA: TGTGCCAGCAGTTTGGAAACGCCCAACGAGCAGTACTTC. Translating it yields CASSLETPNEQYF.

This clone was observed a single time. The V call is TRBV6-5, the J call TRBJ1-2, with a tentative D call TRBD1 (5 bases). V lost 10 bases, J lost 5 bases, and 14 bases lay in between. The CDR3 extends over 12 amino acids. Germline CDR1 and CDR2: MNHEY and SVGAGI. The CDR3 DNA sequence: TGTGCCACCCTAAGGGGTGGGTATGGCTACACCTTC. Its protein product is CATLRGGYGYTF.

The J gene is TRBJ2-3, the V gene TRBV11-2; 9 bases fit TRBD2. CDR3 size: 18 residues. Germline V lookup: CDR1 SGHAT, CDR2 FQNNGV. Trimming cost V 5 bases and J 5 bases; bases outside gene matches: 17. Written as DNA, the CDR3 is TGTGCCAGCAGCCCCGGTGTAGGGGCGGGGGGGCAGGGAGATACGCAGTATTTT. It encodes CASSPGVGAGGQGDTQYF.

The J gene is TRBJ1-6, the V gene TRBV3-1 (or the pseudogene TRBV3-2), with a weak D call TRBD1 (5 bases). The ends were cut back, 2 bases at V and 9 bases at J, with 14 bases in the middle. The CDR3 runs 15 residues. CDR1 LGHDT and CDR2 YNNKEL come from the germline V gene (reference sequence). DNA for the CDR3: TGTGCCAGCAGCCAATCCCAGGGTGCTTCTTCACCCCTCCACTTT. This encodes CASSQSQGASSPLHF.

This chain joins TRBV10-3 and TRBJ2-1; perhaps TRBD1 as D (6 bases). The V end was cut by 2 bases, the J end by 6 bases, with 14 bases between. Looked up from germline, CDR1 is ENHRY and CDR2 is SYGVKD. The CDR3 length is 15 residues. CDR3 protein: CAISEVRDTLNEQFF. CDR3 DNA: TGTGCCATCAGTGAGGTCCGGGACACCCTCAATGAGCAGTTCTTC.

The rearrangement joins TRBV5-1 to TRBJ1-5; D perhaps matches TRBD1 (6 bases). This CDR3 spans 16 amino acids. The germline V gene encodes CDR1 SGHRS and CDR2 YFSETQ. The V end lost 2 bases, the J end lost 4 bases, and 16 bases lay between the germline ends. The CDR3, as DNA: TGCGCCAGCAGCTTAGACCCAGGGGAGTGGAATCAGCCCCAGCATTTT. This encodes CASSLDPGEWNQPQHF. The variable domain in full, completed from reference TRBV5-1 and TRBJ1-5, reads KAGVTQTPRYLIKTRGQQVTLSCSPISGHRSVSWYQQTPGQGLQFLFEYFSETQRNKGNFPGRFSGRQFSNSRSEMNVSTLELGDSALYLCASSLDPGEWNQPQHFGDGTRLSIL.

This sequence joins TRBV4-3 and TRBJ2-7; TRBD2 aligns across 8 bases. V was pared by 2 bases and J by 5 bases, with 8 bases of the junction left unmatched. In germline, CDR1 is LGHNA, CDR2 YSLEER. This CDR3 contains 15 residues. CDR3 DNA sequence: TGCGCCAGCAGCCAAAGGGTTAGCGGGGCCGACGAGCAGTACTTC. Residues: CASSQRVSGADEQYF.

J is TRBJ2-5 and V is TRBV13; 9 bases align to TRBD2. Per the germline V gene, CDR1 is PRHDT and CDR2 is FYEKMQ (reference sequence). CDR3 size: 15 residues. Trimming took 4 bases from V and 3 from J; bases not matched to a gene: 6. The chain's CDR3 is CASSSWRGGEETQYF. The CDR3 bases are TGTGCCAGCAGCTCCTGGCGGGGGGGGGAAGAGACCCAGTACTTC.

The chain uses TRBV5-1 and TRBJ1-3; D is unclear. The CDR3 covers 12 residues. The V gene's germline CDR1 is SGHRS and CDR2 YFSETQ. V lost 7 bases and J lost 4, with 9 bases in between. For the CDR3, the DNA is TGCGCCAGCGGCGTGGGGGGAAACACCATATATTTT. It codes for CASGVGGNTIYF. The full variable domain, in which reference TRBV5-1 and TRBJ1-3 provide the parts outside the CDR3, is KAGVTQTPRYLIKTRGQQVTLSCSPISGHRSVSWYQQTPGQGLQFLFEYFSETQRNKGNFPGRFSGRQFSNSRSEMNVSTLELGDSALYLCASGVGGNTIYFGEGSWLTVV.

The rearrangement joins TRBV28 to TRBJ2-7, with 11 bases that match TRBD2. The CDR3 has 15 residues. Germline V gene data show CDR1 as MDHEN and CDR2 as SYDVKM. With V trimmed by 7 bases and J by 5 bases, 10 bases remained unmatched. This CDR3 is CASIPSGRPVDEQYF. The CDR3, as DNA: TGTGCCAGCATCCCTAGCGGGAGGCCCGTTGACGAGCAGTACTTC.

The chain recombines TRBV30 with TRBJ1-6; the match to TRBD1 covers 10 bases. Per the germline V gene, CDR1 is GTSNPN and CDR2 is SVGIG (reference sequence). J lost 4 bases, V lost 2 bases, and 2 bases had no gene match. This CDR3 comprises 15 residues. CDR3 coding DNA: TGTGCCTGGAGTCGGACAGGGGGTTATAATTCACCCCTCCACTTT. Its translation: CAWSRTGGYNSPLHF.

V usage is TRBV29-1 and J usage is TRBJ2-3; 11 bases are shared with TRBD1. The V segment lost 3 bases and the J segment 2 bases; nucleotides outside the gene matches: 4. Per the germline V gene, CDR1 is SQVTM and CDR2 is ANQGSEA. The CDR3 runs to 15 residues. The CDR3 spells CSVDTDRGPTDTQYF. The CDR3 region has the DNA TGCAGCGTTGACACGGACAGGGGGCCCACAGATACGCAGTATTTT.

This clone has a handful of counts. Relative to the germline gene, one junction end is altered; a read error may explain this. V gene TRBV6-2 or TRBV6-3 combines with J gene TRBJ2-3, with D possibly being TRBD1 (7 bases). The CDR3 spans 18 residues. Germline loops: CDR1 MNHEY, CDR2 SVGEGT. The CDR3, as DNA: TGTGCCAGCACTTACCGACAGGGAACTCGATCTAGCGCGGATACGCAGTATTTT. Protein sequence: CASTYRQGTRSSADTQYF.

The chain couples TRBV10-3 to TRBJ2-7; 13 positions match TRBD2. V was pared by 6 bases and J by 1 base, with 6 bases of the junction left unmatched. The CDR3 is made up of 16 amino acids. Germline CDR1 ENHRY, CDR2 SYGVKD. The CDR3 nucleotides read TGTGCCATCAGCGATAGGACTAGCGGGAGTTCCTACGAGCAGTACTTC. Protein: CAISDRTSGSSYEQYF.

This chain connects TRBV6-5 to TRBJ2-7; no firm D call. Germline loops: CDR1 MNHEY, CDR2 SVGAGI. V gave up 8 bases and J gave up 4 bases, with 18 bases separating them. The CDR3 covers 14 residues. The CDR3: CASRQIDLGYEQYF. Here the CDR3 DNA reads TGTGCCAGCCGTCAGATAGATTTAGGTTACGAGCAGTACTTC.

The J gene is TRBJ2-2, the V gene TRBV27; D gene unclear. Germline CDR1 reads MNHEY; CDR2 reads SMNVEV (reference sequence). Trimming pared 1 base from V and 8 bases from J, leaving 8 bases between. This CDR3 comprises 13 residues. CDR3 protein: CASSLFRLGELFF. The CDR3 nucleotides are TGTGCCAGCAGTTTATTCCGTTTAGGGGAGCTGTTTTTT.

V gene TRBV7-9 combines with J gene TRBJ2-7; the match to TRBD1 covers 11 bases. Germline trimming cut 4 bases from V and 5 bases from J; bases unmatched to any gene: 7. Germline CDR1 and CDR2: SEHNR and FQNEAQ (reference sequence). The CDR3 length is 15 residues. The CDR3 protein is CASSSRTGGAHEQYF. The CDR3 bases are TGTGCCAGCAGCTCCCGGACAGGGGGCGCCCACGAGCAGTACTTC.

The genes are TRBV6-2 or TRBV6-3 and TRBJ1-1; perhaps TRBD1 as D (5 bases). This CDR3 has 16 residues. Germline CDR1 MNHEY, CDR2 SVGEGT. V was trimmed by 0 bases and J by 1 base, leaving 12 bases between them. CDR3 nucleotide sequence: TGTGCCAGCAGTTACTCGATGCGTGGGGGGAACACTGAAGCTTTCTTT. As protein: CASSYSMRGGNTEAFF.

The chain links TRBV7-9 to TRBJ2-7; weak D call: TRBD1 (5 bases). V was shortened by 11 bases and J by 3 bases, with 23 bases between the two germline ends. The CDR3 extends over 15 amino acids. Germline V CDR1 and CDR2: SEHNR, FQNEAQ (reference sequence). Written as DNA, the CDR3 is TGTGCCGCAGCAGGAAGGGGTTTAAGATTCTACGAGCAGTACTTC. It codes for CAAAGRGLRFYEQYF.

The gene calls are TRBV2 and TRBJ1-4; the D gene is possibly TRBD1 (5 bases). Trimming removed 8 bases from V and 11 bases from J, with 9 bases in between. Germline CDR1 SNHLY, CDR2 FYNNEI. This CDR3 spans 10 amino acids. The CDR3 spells CASGRGKLFF. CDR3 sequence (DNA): TGTGCCAGCGGCCGGGGGAAACTGTTTTTT.

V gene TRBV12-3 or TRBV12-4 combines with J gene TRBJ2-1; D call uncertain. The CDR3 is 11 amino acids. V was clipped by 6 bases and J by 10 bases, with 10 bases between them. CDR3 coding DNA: TGTGCCAGCAGCGACAAACTAGAGCAGTTCTTC. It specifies CASSDKLEQFF.

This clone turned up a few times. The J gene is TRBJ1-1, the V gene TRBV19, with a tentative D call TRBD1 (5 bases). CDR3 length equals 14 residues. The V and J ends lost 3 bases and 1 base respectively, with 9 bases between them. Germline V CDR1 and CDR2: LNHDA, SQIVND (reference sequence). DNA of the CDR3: TGTGCCAGTAGTATTCCCGACAGGAACACTGAAGCTTTCTTT. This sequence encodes CASSIPDRNTEAFF.

CDR3: CASSERGGADEAFF. Written as DNA, the CDR3 is TGTGCCAGCAGTGAAAGGGGGGGCGCCGATGAAGCTTTCTTT. This chain connects TRBV6-1 to TRBJ1-1, with D tentatively TRBD1 (6 bases). The CDR3 contains 14 residues. In germline, CDR1 is MNHNS, CDR2 SASEGT. Trimming took 2 bases from V and 7 from J, leaving 14 bases between them.

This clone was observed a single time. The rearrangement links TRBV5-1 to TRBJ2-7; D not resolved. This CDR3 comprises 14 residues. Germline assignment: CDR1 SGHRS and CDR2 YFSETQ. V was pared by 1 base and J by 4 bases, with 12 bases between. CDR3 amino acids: CASSLRVTSYEQYF. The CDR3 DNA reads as TGCGCCAGCAGCTTGCGGGTGACCTCATACGAGCAGTACTTC.

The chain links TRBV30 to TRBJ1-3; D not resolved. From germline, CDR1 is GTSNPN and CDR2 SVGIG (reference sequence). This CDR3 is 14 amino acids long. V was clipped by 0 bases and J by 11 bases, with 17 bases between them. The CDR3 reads CAWSVKAGQRSIYF. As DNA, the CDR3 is TGTGCCTGGAGTGTAAAAGCCGGTCAGAGGTCCATATATTTT.

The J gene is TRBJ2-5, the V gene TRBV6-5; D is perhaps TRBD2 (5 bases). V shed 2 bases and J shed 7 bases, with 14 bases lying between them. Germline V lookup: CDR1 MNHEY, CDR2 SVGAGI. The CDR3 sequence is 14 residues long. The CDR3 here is CASSYGRGSGTQYF. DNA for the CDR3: TGTGCCAGCAGTTACGGTCGGGGATCGGGGACCCAGTACTTC.